The 20 T cell receptor beta chains given below trace back to one sample, sequenced in a study of T cell responses to AZD1222 COVID-19 vaccine. Sequencing was performed with immunoSEQ multiplex PCR; in TCRdb, only in-frame clones are kept and a portion is missing. Here the sample spans 150,000 or so clones, about 91% being singletons. This sample comprised peripheral blood, obtained on day 0 of AZD1222 vaccination. Receptors were obtained from an adult in good health.

The rearrangement links TRBV4-1 to TRBJ2-3, with 9 bases that match TRBD2. CDR1 and CDR2 (germline): MGHRA, YSYEKL. The V segment lost 0 bases and the J segment 2 bases; nucleotides outside the gene matches: 6. CDR3 length: 17 amino acids. CDR3: CASSQDALAGFTDTQYF. CDR3 bases: TGCGCCAGCAGCCAAGACGCCCTAGCGGGGTTCACAGATACGCAGTATTTT.

The rearrangement joins TRBV4-2 to TRBJ2-7, with a tentative D call TRBD1 (5 bases). The V gene's germline CDR1 is LGHNA and CDR2 YNFKEQ. This CDR3 comprises 15 residues. The V end lost 1 base, the J end lost 0 bases, and 10 bases lay between the germline ends. CDR3 amino acids: CASSQVLDTSYEQYF. The CDR3 DNA sequence: TGTGCCAGCAGCCAAGTCTTGGACACCTCCTACGAGCAGTACTTC.

The rearrangement uses TRBV28 and TRBJ2-7, with TRBD1 as a possible D gene (5 bases). V lost 7 bases, J lost 0 bases, and 10 bases lay in between. This CDR3 comprises 13 residues. The germline CDR1 and CDR2 sequences are MDHEN and SYDVKM. The CDR3 spells CASNLDSSYEQYF. In DNA form, the CDR3 reads TGTGCCAGCAACCTTGACAGCTCCTACGAGCAGTACTTC. The complete variable domain, with remaining parts taken from reference TRBV28 and TRBJ2-7, reads DVKVTQSSRYLVKRTGEKVFLECVQDMDHENMFWYRQDPGLGLRLIYFSYDVKMKEKGDIPEGYSVSREKKERFSLILESASTNQTSMYLCASNLDSSYEQYFGPGTRLTVT.

The chain employs TRBV28 and TRBJ1-5, with D unresolved. V lost 3 bases to trimming and J lost 4 bases, with 10 bases between them. This CDR3 has 14 amino acids. Germline lookup yields CDR1 MDHEN and CDR2 SYDVKM. CDR3 DNA sequence: TGTGCCAGCAGTTTCCCCCCGCGAAATCAGCCCCAGCATTTT. This sequence encodes CASSFPPRNQPQHF.

The chain is built from TRBV19 and TRBJ1-4, with a tentative D call TRBD1 (6 bases). The CDR3 loop spans 20 amino acids. Germline V gives CDR1 LNHDA, CDR2 SQIVND (reference sequence). Deletions cut 7 bases from V and 0 bases from J, with 27 bases between. The CDR3 reads CASTRRGRGRRDATNEKLFF. CDR3 DNA: TGTGCCAGTACCCGGAGGGGCAGGGGCCGACGGGATGCAACTAATGAAAAACTGTTTTTT.

The chain combines TRBV6-5 with TRBJ1-2, with unresolved D. From germline, CDR1 is MNHEY and CDR2 SVGAGI. V lost 7 bases to trimming and J lost 3 bases, with 18 bases between them. The CDR3 is made up of 15 amino acids. The CDR3 spells CASKSEHHWDYGYTF. The CDR3 nucleotides are TGTGCCAGCAAATCCGAACACCACTGGGACTATGGCTACACCTTC.

This sequence joins TRBV7-2 and TRBJ2-7; D is perhaps TRBD2 (6 bases). V was pared by 4 bases and J by 0 bases, with 10 bases between. The CDR3 contains 14 residues. Germline V gene data show CDR1 as SGHTA and CDR2 as FQGNSA. CDR3: CASSSQEGSYEQYF. CDR3 coding DNA: TGTGCCAGCAGCTCCCAGGAGGGCTCCTACGAGCAGTACTTC. The full variable domain, completed using reference TRBV7-2 and TRBJ2-7, is GAGVSQSPSNKVTEKGKDVELRCDPISGHTALYWYRQSLGQGLEFLIYFQGNSAPDKSGLPSDRFSAERTGGSVSTLTIQRTQQEDSAVYLCASSSQEGSYEQYFGPGTRLTVT.

Only a few counts were recorded for this clone. The chain uses TRBV19 and TRBJ2-1; maybe TRBD2 (5 bases). Between the trimmed V and J ends, which lost 3 bases and 2 bases, there was a span of 11 bases. The germline V gene has CDR1 LNHDA and CDR2 SQIVND (reference sequence). The CDR3 loop spans 15 amino acids. This CDR3 reads CASSIAGITYNEQFF. The CDR3 region has the DNA TGTGCCAGTAGTATCGCCGGGATAACCTACAATGAGCAGTTCTTC.

J is TRBJ1-1 and V is TRBV19; TRBD1 agrees at 7 bases. From germline, CDR1 is LNHDA and CDR2 SQIVND (reference sequence). This CDR3 region has 15 residues. The V and J ends lost 9 bases and 5 bases, in that order; junction bases with no gene match: 15. CDR3 residues: CASLTSEGAKTEAFF. DNA for the CDR3: TGTGCCAGCCTAACTTCGGAGGGGGCGAAGACTGAAGCTTTCTTT. The full variable domain, completed using reference TRBV19 and TRBJ1-1, is DGGITQSPKYLFRKEGQNVTLSCEQNLNHDAMYWYRQDPGQGLRLIYYSQIVNDFQKGDIAEGYSVSREKKESFPLTVTSAQKNPTAFYLCASLTSEGAKTEAFFGQGTRLTVV.

This chain uses TRBV30 with TRBJ1-2; D is uncertain. The CDR3 contains 12 residues. Germline lookup yields CDR1 GTSNPN and CDR2 SVGIG (reference sequence). Trimming removed 1 base at V and 6 bases at J, with 9 bases between. The CDR3 region is CAWSEAENGYTF. CDR3 nucleotides: TGTGCCTGGAGTGAGGCAGAGAATGGCTACACCTTC.

This chain connects TRBV30 to TRBJ1-5; TRBD1 matches at 7 bases. The junction had 2 bases not matched to a gene; V was cut back by 3 bases and J by 3 bases. CDR1 is GTSNPN and CDR2 is SVGIG in the germline V gene (reference sequence). CDR3 length: 13 residues. The CDR3 spells CAWSGQANQPQHF. As DNA, the CDR3 is TGTGCCTGGAGCGGACAGGCCAATCAGCCCCAGCATTTT.

The chain is built from TRBV7-2 and TRBJ2-5, with D perhaps assigned TRBD1 or TRBD2 (7 bases each). CDR1 SGHTA and CDR2 FQGNSA come from the germline V gene. This CDR3 region has 16 residues. With 3 bases removed from V and 2 bases from J, the gap between germline ends came to 16 bases. The CDR3: CASSFPTGRGQETQYF. DNA of the CDR3: TGTGCCAGCAGCTTCCCGACAGGGAGGGGGCAAGAGACCCAGTACTTC.

This clone came up once. The CDR3 loop is CASSPRIDRTEAFF. CDR3 nucleotides: TGTGCCAGCAGCCCCAGAATCGACCGAACTGAAGCTTTCTTT. The chain joins TRBV14 to TRBJ1-1; no clear D gene. The V end was cut by 4 bases, the J end by 5 bases, with 14 bases between. The germline V gene has CDR1 SGHDN and CDR2 FVKESK. This CDR3 has 14 amino acids.

The rearrangement links TRBV29-1 to TRBJ1-1; D might be TRBD1 (6 bases). CDR3 length: 14 amino acids. Germline CDR1 SQVTM, CDR2 ANQGSEA. V was shortened by 6 bases and J by 1 base, with 15 bases between the two germline ends. In DNA, the CDR3 is TGCAGCGTGGGGGCGAGAGGACGGAACACTGAAGCTTTCTTT. It codes for CSVGARGRNTEAFF.

V is TRBV3-1 (or the pseudogene TRBV3-2) and J is TRBJ1-5; the D is unclear. Germline-derived CDR1 and CDR2 are LGHDT and YNNKEL (reference sequence). V was clipped by 0 bases and J by 3 bases, with 6 bases between them. CDR3 length equals 14 residues. The CDR3 loop reads CASSQEGLNQPQHF. The DNA of the CDR3 is TGTGCCAGCAGCCAAGAAGGGCTCAATCAGCCCCAGCATTTT.

The rearrangement joins TRBV9 to TRBJ2-1; D is uncertain. Trimming pared 0 bases from V and 6 bases from J, leaving 13 bases between. This CDR3 is built from 15 residues. CDR1 is SGDLS and CDR2 is YYNGEE in the germline V gene. CDR3 protein: CASSVGPFFGNEQFF. DNA of the CDR3: TGTGCCAGCAGCGTAGGGCCTTTCTTCGGCAATGAGCAGTTCTTC.

This chain connects TRBV5-1 to TRBJ2-5; 10 bases align to TRBD2. The CDR3 spans 15 residues. Germline V gene lookup returns CDR1 SGHRS and CDR2 YFSETQ. J was trimmed by 1 base and V by 3 bases; bases with no gene match: 3. For the CDR3, the DNA is TGCGCCAGCAGCTCGGGACTAGCGATCCAAGAGACCCAGTACTTC. Its translation is CASSSGLAIQETQYF.

The chain joins TRBV19 to TRBJ2-1, with 7 positions matching TRBD1. CDR3 length: 13 amino acids. The trim removed 1 base at V and 6 bases at J, leaving 0 bases unmatched. Per the germline V gene, CDR1 is LNHDA and CDR2 is SQIVND (reference sequence). The CDR3 sequence is CASSIGQGNEQFF. Here the CDR3 DNA reads TGTGCCAGTAGTATAGGACAGGGCAATGAGCAGTTCTTC.

The CDR3 DNA is TGTGCCAGCAGCTTTAGCTCAGGTAGTAATTCACCCCTCCACTTT. Its translation is CASSFSSGSNSPLHF. This sequence joins TRBV9 and TRBJ1-6, with D unclear. V gave up 4 bases and J gave up 6 bases, with 14 bases separating them. CDR3 length equals 15 residues. Germline-derived CDR1 and CDR2 are SGDLS and YYNGEE.

V usage is TRBV25-1 and J usage is TRBJ2-1; D is perhaps TRBD2 (5 bases). Germline-derived CDR1 and CDR2 are MGHDK and SYGVNS. The CDR3 length is 17 residues. The V and J ends lost 3 bases and 0 bases respectively, with 15 bases between them. The chain's CDR3 is CASSEAGTLPSYNEQFF. In DNA, the CDR3 is TGTGCCAGCAGTGAGGCGGGCACCTTACCCTCCTACAATGAGCAGTTCTTC. The full variable domain, rest sourced from reference TRBV25-1 and TRBJ2-1, is EADIYQTPRYLVIGTGKKITLECSQTMGHDKMYWYQQDPGMELHLIHYSYGVNSTEKGDLSSESTVSRIRTEHFPLTLESARPSHTSQYLCASSEAGTLPSYNEQFFGPGTRLTVL.